Listed here are 10 T cell receptor beta chains from one sample, sequenced in a study of blood T cell repertoires in COVID-19. Some clones are missing from TCRdb's copy, which holds only in-frame ones; the method was immunoSEQ multiplex PCR. The sample consists of 100,000 or so clones, roughly 87% of them appearing once. Source material: peripheral blood. The receptor source for this set is a man aged 25 to 40 in a cohort sampled during active COVID-19.

Points on this clone: The junction shows a germline mismatch at one end, possibly a read error. J is TRBJ2-7 and V is TRBV9, with a weak D call TRBD1 (7 bases). The germline V gene encodes CDR1 SGDLS and CDR2 YYNGEE. CDR3 length: 14 residues. The chain's CDR3 is CASSRGDSNRGGLF. The CDR3 DNA reads TGTGCCAGCAGCCGCGGGGACAGCAATCGAGGGGGTTTGTTC.

The V gene is TRBV5-1, the J gene TRBJ2-2, with D unclear. Trimming removed 0 bases from V and 5 bases from J, with 8 bases in between. CDR3 length equals 14 residues. Germline CDR1 is SGHRS and CDR2 is YFSETQ. DNA of the CDR3: TGCGCCAGCAGCTTGGCACACGGGACCGGGGAGCTGTTTTTT. Its protein is CASSLAHGTGELFF.

The chain recombines TRBV5-1 with TRBJ2-3; D is ambiguous. Looked up from germline, CDR1 is SGHRS and CDR2 is YFSETQ. The CDR3 extends over 13 amino acids. Trimming took 5 bases from V and 2 from J, leaving 9 bases between them. The CDR3 spells CASRDQNTDTQYF. In DNA, the CDR3 is TGCGCCAGCAGAGATCAGAACACAGATACGCAGTATTTT.

The chain links TRBV30 to TRBJ1-1, with D possibly being TRBD1 (5 bases). Germline V gene data show CDR1 as GTSNPN and CDR2 as SVGIG (reference sequence). The V end was cut by 4 bases, the J end by 3 bases, with 15 bases between. The CDR3 extends over 14 amino acids. The CDR3 DNA follows: TGTGCCTGGATCCCCGCTCAGGGTTACACTGAAGCTTTCTTT. Residues: CAWIPAQGYTEAFF.

This sequence joins TRBV7-6 and TRBJ2-1, with 10 bases that match TRBD2. V lost 5 bases and J lost 7; bases outside the gene matches: 14. The CDR3 loop spans 17 amino acids. Germline V CDR1 and CDR2: SGHVS, FNYEAQ. The CDR3 nucleotides are TGTGCCAGCAGCCAACCATTTAGCGGGGGGCGGGGAAATGAGCAGTTCTTC. This sequence encodes CASSQPFSGGRGNEQFF. The whole variable domain, remainder taken from reference TRBV7-6 and TRBJ2-1, is GAGVSQSPRYKVTKRGQDVALRCDPISGHVSLYWYRQALGQGPEFLTYFNYEAQQDKSGLPNDRFSAERPEGSISTLTIQRTEQRDSAMYRCASSQPFSGGRGNEQFFGPGTRLTVL.

The chain recombines TRBV5-1 with TRBJ2-5; a weak D match, TRBD2 (6 bases). Germline-derived CDR1 and CDR2 are SGHRS and YFSETQ. The CDR3 is 15 amino acids. The V gene lost 0 bases and the J gene lost 4 bases, with 13 bases spanning the gap. The CDR3 loop reads CASSLAGLEGETQYF. CDR3 in DNA: TGCGCCAGCAGCTTGGCGGGGTTGGAGGGAGAGACCCAGTACTTC. Complete variable domain (other parts from reference TRBV5-1 and TRBJ2-5): KAGVTQTPRYLIKTRGQQVTLSCSPISGHRSVSWYQQTPGQGLQFLFEYFSETQRNKGNFPGRFSGRQFSNSRSEMNVSTLELGDSALYLCASSLAGLEGETQYFGPGTRLLVL.

V and J are TRBV5-8 and TRBJ2-3, with 7 positions matching TRBD2. CDR3 length: 15 amino acids. The ends lost 4 bases at V and 4 bases at J; junction bases unmatched: 9. Germline CDR1 SGHTS, CDR2 YDEGEE. CDR3 residues: CASSHAVGGADTQYF. Written as DNA, the CDR3 is TGTGCCAGCAGCCACGCAGTTGGGGGGGCAGATACGCAGTATTTT. Looking up the rest from reference TRBV5-8 and TRBJ2-3 gives the full variable domain: EAGVTQSPTHLIKTRGQQATLRCSPISGHTSVYWYQQALGLGLQFLLWYDEGEERNRGNFPPRFSGRQFPNYSSELNVNALELEDSALYLCASSHAVGGADTQYFGPGTRLTVL.

The chain uses TRBV3-1 (or the pseudogene TRBV3-2) and TRBJ1-2, with D maybe TRBD1 (5 bases). The CDR3 consists of 12 residues. The V end was cut by 1 base, the J end by 10 bases, with 10 bases between. CDR1 and CDR2 from the germline V gene are LGHDT and YNNKEL (reference sequence). This CDR3 reads CASSQVARVYTF. CDR3 bases: TGTGCCAGCAGCCAAGTGGCCAGGGTCTACACCTTC.

V usage is TRBV30 and J usage is TRBJ1-1; D is undetermined. CDR1 and CDR2 (germline): GTSNPN, SVGIG (reference sequence). Between the trimmed V and J ends, which lost 5 bases and 1 base, there was a span of 11 bases. The CDR3 contains 13 residues. The CDR3 region is CAWGRERNTEAFF. The CDR3 coding sequence is TGTGCCTGGGGAAGGGAGAGGAACACTGAAGCTTTCTTT.

This clone has a handful of counts. The gene calls are TRBV24-1 and TRBJ2-3; D is unclear. The germline V gene has CDR1 KGHDR and CDR2 SFDVKD. The V and J ends lost 9 bases and 2 bases respectively, with 11 bases between them. CDR3 length equals 13 residues. The CDR3 DNA reads as TGTGCCACCCTCCCGGGTAACACAGATACGCAGTATTTT. The encoded protein is CATLPGNTDTQYF.